This entry lists 2 T cell receptor beta chains sequenced from one sample in a study of blood T cell repertoires in COVID-19. Libraries were prepared by immunoSEQ multiplex PCR; TCRdb keeps only in-frame clonotypes and omits some of them. Among tens of thousands of clones, about nine tenths were seen once, and the ten largest hold approximately 28%. The sequencing sample was made of peripheral blood. These receptors came from a woman older than 75 with active or convalescent COVID-19.

This chain links TRBV10-3 with TRBJ1-2; a possible D gene is TRBD1 (6 bases). Trimming took off 3 bases at V and 7 bases at J, with 21 bases between the two ends. The CDR3 consists of 16 residues. CDR1 ENHRY and CDR2 SYGVKD come from the germline V gene. The CDR3 nucleotides read TGTGCCATCAGTGAAAAAACAGGGTCGGAGGTCCCTGGCTACACCTTC. It is translated as CAISEKTGSEVPGYTF.

J is TRBJ1-1 and V is TRBV20-1; D ambiguous. Trimming left V 4 bases short and J 4 bases short, with 7 bases between. Germline CDR1 is DFQATT and CDR2 is SNEGSKA (reference sequence). This CDR3 comprises 11 residues. The CDR3 DNA is TGCAGTGCTATCCTTCGCACTGAAGCTTTCTTT. Its protein is CSAILRTEAFF.